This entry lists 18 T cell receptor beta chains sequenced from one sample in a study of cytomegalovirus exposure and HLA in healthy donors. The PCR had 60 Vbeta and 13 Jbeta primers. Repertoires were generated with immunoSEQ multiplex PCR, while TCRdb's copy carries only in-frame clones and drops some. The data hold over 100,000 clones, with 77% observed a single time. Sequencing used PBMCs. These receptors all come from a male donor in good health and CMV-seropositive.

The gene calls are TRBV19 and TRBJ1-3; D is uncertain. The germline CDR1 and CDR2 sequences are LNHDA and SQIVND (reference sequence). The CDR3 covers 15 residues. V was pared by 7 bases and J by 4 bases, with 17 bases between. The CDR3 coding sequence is TGTGCCAGTAAGGAGGGATCAACGGGCGGAAACACCATATATTTT. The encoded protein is CASKEGSTGGNTIYF.

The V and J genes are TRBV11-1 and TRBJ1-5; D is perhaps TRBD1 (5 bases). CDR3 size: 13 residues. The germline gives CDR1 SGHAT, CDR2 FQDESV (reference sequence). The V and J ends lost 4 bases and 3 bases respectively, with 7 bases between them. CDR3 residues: CASSWGVNQPQHF. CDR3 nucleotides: TGTGCCAGCAGCTGGGGGGTCAATCAGCCCCAGCATTTT.

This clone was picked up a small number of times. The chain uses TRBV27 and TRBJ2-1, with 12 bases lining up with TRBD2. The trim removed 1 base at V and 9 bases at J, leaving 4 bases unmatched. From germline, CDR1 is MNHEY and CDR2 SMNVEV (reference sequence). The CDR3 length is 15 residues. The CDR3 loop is CASSLLASGRAEQFF. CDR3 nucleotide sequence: TGTGCCAGCAGTTTATTGGCTAGCGGGAGGGCTGAGCAGTTCTTC.

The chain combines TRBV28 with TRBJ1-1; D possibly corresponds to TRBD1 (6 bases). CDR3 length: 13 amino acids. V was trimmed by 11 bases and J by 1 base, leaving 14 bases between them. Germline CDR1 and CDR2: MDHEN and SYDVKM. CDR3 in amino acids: CAGRGGGNTEAFF. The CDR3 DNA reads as TGTGCCGGAAGAGGGGGGGGGAACACTGAAGCTTTCTTT.

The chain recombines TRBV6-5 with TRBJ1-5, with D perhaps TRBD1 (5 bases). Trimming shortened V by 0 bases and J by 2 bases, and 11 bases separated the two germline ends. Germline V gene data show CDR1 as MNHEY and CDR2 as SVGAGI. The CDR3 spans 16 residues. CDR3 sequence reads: CASSYSGVGGNQPQHF. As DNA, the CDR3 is TGTGCCAGCAGTTACTCTGGGGTAGGGGGCAATCAGCCCCAGCATTTT.

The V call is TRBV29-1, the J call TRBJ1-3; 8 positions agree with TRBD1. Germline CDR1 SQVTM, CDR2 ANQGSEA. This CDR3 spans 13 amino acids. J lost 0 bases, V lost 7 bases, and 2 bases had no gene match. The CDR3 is CSATGGSGNTIYF. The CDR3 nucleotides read TGCAGCGCCACAGGGGGCTCTGGAAACACCATATATTTT.

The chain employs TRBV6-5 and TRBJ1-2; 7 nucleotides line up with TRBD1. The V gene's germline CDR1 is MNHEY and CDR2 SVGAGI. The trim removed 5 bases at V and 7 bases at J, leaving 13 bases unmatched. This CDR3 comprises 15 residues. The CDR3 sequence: CASSLIQTGEAGYTF. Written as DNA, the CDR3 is TGTGCCAGCAGTCTTATTCAAACAGGGGAAGCTGGCTACACCTTC.

The CDR3 DNA reads as TGCAGCGTTATCCGGGGACAGGGGATATACGAGCAGTACTTC. It yields the protein CSVIRGQGIYEQYF. J is TRBJ2-7 and V is TRBV29-1, with 10 bases that match TRBD1. The CDR3 extends over 14 amino acids. The V gene's germline CDR1 is SQVTM and CDR2 ANQGSEA. V lost 5 bases, J lost 4 bases, and 8 bases stayed unmatched.

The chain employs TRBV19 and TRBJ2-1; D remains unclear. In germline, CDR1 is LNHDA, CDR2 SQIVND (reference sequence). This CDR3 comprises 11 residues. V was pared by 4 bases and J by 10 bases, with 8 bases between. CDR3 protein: CASSRGGEQFF. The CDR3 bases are TGTGCCAGTAGTAGAGGTGGAGAGCAGTTCTTC.

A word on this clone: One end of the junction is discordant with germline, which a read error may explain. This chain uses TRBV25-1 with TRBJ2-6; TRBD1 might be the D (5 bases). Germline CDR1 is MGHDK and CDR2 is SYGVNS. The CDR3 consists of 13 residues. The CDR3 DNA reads TGTGCCAGCACTATCTCTGGGGCCAACGGCCTGACTTTC. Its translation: CASTISGANGLTF.

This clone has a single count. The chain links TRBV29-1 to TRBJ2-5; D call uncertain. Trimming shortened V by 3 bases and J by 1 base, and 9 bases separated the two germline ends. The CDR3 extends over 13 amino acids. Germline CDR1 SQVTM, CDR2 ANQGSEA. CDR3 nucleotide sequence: TGCAGCGTTGACGCGACAACCCAAGAGACCCAGTACTTC. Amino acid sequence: CSVDATTQETQYF.

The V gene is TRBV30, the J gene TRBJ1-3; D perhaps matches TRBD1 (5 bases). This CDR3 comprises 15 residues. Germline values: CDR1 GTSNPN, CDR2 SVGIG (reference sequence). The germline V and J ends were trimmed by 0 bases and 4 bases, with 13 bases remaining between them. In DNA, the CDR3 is TGTGCCTGGAGTGTTAGACGTGGGGCCGGAAACACCATATATTTT. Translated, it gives CAWSVRRGAGNTIYF.

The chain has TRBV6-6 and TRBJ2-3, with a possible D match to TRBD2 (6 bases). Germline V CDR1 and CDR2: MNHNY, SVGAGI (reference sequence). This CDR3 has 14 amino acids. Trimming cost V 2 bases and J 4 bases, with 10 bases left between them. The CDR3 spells CASSYGDSADTQYF. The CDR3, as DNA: TGTGCCAGCAGTTACGGGGACTCCGCAGATACGCAGTATTTT.

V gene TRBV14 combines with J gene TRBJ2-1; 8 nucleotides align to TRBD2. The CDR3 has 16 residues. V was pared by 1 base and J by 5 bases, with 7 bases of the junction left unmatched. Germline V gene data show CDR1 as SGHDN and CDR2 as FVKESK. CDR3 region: CASSQVGIAGNNEQFF. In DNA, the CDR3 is TGTGCCAGCAGCCAAGTAGGAATAGCGGGGAACAATGAGCAGTTCTTC.

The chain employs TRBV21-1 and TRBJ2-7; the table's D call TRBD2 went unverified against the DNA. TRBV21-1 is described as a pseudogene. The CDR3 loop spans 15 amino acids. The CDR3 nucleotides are TGTGCCAGCAGCAAAGGTGATGGAGGATCCTACGAGCAGTACTTC. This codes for CASSKGDGGSYEQYF.

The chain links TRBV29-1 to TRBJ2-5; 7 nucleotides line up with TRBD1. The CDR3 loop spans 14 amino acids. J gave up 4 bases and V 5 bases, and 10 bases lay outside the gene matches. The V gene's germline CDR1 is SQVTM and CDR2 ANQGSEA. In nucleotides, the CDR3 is TGCAGCGTTTTCAGGACAGGCGAAGGAGAGACCCAGTACTTC. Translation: CSVFRTGEGETQYF.

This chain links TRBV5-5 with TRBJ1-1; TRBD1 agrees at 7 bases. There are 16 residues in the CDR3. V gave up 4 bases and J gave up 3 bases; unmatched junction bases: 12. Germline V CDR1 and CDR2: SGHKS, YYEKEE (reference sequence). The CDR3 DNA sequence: TGTGCCAGCAGCCTGAGGCCCCGGCAGGGGGACACTGAAGCTTTCTTT. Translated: CASSLRPRQGDTEAFF.

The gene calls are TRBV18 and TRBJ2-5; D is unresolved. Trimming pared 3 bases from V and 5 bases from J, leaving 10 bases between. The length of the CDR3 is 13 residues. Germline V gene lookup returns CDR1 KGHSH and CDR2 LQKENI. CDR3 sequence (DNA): TGTGCCAGCTCACCCTCAACGAGGGAGACCCAGTACTTC. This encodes CASSPSTRETQYF.